This TCR beta chain was obtained from a study of T cell responses to AZD1222 COVID-19 vaccine. About this clone itself: Its specificity is unknown.

Clones were sequenced by immunoSEQ multiplex PCR, and TCRdb holds only the in-frame ones, with some missing. There are around 100,000 clones in the sample; about 89% occur only once, and 3.3% lies in the top ten. The CDR3 contains 15 residues. Germline values: CDR1 MDHEN, CDR2 SYDVKM. The V end lost 11 bases, the J end lost 2 bases, and 22 bases lay between the germline ends. Notes on the study in general: White British people made up most donors, females outnumbered males, and clonal diversity was possibly underestimated. Repertoires were collected only later (after the peak T cell response had occurred). Unmutated variant regions are reportedly targeted by nearly half of spike-specific TCRs.

This clonotype was sampled from an adult who received the MenACWY meningococcal vaccine as a control. The chain has TRBV28 and TRBJ2-7; D could derive from TRBD1 or TRBD2 (6 bases each). Sample: peripheral blood, taken 28 days after the second dose of the MenACWY control vaccine. CDR3 coding DNA: TGTGCCCTCCGGGCTGTTGCTAGGGGGGCCTACGAGCAGTACTTC. Amino acids: CALRAVARGAYEQYF.